This passage covers 9 T cell receptor beta chains from one sample sequenced in a study of T-cell memory formation after mild COVID-19. MiXCR, applied by TCRdb to the 5' RACE reads, yields one record per CDR3 protein. The table records roughly 240,000 distinct CDR3 sequences, 16% of them present only once. Material: PBMCs or a T cell subset sorted from them (not recorded which). These receptor sequences come from a man younger than 30 who had mild COVID-19 (a few samples of this study predate the infection). Cell type and time point are not known.

V and J are TRBV4-1 and TRBJ2-7; 9 nucleotides agree with TRBD2. This CDR3 spans 15 amino acids. The V gene's germline CDR1 is MGHRA and CDR2 YSYEKL. After removal of 1 base from V and 2 bases from J, the junction contained 3 bases not matched to a gene. The CDR3 bases are TGCGCCAGCAGCCAAGTAGCGGGAGCTACCTACGAGCAGTACGTC. This codes for CASSQVAGATYEQYV.

The chain carries TRBV20-1 and TRBJ2-7, with 10 bases matching TRBD1. This CDR3 comprises 14 residues. Trimming at V came to 5 bases and at J to 5 bases, leaving 9 bases not matched to a gene. CDR1 is DFQATT, CDR2 SNEGSKA, per germline (reference sequence). CDR3 sequence reads: CSALPGTGVHEQYV. The DNA of the CDR3 is TGCAGTGCTCTGCCCGGGACAGGGGTCCACGAGCAGTACGTC.

The chain has TRBV5-1 and TRBJ2-6; D is possibly TRBD1 (5 bases). The V end was cut by 4 bases, the J end by 0 bases, with 20 bases between. CDR3 size: 19 residues. Looked up from germline, CDR1 is SGHRS and CDR2 is YFSETQ. CDR3 amino acids: CASSRLSGALLSGANVLTF. CDR3 sequence (DNA): TGCGCCAGCAGCCGTCTGAGTGGGGCCTTACTCTCTGGGGCCAACGTCCTGACTTTC.

This clonotype was counted only a few times. The rearrangement joins TRBV20-1 to TRBJ2-5; weak D call: TRBD1 (5 bases). This CDR3 is built from 15 residues. Germline V gene sequence: CDR1 DFQATT, CDR2 SNEGSKA (reference sequence). The V and J ends lost 0 bases and 1 base respectively, with 12 bases between them. Written as DNA, the CDR3 is TGCAGTGCTAGAGATCGGCAGGGCCGCCAAGAGACCCAGTACTTC. This encodes CSARDRQGRQETQYF.

This rearrangement joins TRBV7-2 to TRBJ1-2; TRBD1 might be the D (5 bases). In germline, CDR1 is SGHTA, CDR2 FQGNSA. CDR3 length: 14 amino acids. The V gene lost 5 bases and the J gene lost 0 bases, with 10 bases spanning the gap. The CDR3, as DNA: TGTGCCAGCAGCGGCGGGACGGCTAACTATGGCTACACCTTC. Translation gives CASSGGTANYGYTF.

This clonotype was counted at least ten times. This rearrangement joins TRBV3-1 to TRBJ1-3, with D unresolved. The ends were cut back, 0 bases at V and 3 bases at J, with 6 bases in the middle. Germline loops: CDR1 LGHDT, CDR2 YNNKEL (reference sequence). The CDR3 totals 14 residues. The CDR3 loop reads CASSQETIGNTIYF. In nucleotides, the CDR3 is TGTGCCAGCAGCCAAGAAACGATTGGAAACACCATATATTTT.

This clonotype was seen only a few times. The chain joins TRBV2 to TRBJ2-5, with D unresolved. CDR3 length: 11 residues. CDR1 and CDR2 (germline): SNHLY, FYNNEI. Trimming left V 4 bases short and J 10 bases short, with 10 bases between. The CDR3 nucleotides are TGTGCCAGCAGTGGTACCGGGCGCCAGTACTTC. Its protein is CASSGTGRQYF.

The chain uses TRBV7-9 and TRBJ1-1; D unclear. Trimming cost V 4 bases and J 4 bases, with 7 bases left between them. This CDR3 is 12 amino acids long. From germline, CDR1 is SEHNR and CDR2 FQNEAQ (reference sequence). CDR3 sequence reads: CASSSPRTEAFF. The CDR3 nucleotides are TGTGCCAGCAGCTCCCCACGCACTGAAGCTTTCTTT.

The chain is built from TRBV4-1 and TRBJ2-1; perhaps D is TRBD1 or TRBD2 (5 bases each). The CDR3 is made up of 15 amino acids. Trimming took off 1 base at V and 4 bases at J, with 11 bases between the two ends. The germline gives CDR1 MGHRA, CDR2 YSYEKL. The CDR3 spells CASSQATGGYNEQFF. In nucleotides, the CDR3 is TGCGCCAGCAGCCAAGCTACAGGAGGTTACAATGAGCAGTTCTTC.